Below, one TCR beta chain is given with its context. Its specificity is not known. Autoimmune disease history or systemic immunosuppression led to patient exclusion. The data stem from a study of OX40 agonist ivuxolimab in advanced cancers. Clones were read by immunoSEQ multiplex PCR, and TCRdb kept only the in-frame ones, dropping some. The repertoire has 68,000 or so clones, roughly 80% of them found once; the top ten carry roughly a tenth. The germline V gene encodes CDR1 SGHTA and CDR2 FQGNSA. The V and J ends lost 3 bases and 1 base, in that order; junction bases with no gene match: 6. The CDR3 runs 15 residues. Study-level results: What antigens the expanded peripheral T cells recognized was never established. Doses of 0.1 to 3.0 mg/kg were accompanied by clonal expansion of CD4+ and CD8+ blood T cells by week 6. Mean expanded clone counts were higher in CD8+ than CD4+ T cells.

V gene TRBV7-2 combines with J gene TRBJ2-7; 7 positions match TRBD2. The specimen was CD4+ or CD8+ T cells sorted from blood, collected in a trial of the OX40 agonist ivuxolimab. The sequence came from an adult with an advanced solid tumor such as melanoma, head and neck, liver or kidney cancer. CDR3 DNA sequence: TGTGCCAGCAGCTTTGGGCCTAGCGGTTCCTACGAGCAGTACTTC. It codes for CASSFGPSGSYEQYF.